This TCR beta chain is drawn from a study of blood T cell repertoires in COVID-19. Overall study context: Samples came from the United States, Italy and Spain, spanning acute and convalescent COVID-19. T cells, B-cell-depleted T cells, or PBMCs provided the cDNA or gDNA that served as material.

Original methodology: Scientists estimated how many nucleated cells there were by amplifying reference gene primers. The method was immunoSEQ multiplex PCR; TCRdb's version includes in-frame clones alone and lacks a portion of them. V, J and clone size were drawn from that table, and D and trimming were deduced from the DNA. In the table there are 200,000 to 250,000 clones, about 85% of which are singletons. This clone was observed a few times. This CDR3 region has 15 residues. V dropped 7 bases and J dropped 0; count of bases not matched to a gene: 9. Germline V CDR1 and CDR2: MGHDK, SYGVNS. The sample was peripheral blood. The TCR originated in a woman aged 18-29 years who had recovered from COVID-19. The chain joins TRBV25-1 to TRBJ2-7, with 7 bases that match TRBD2. CDR3 region: CASTQRTSDSYEQYF. Written as DNA, the CDR3 is TGTGCCAGCACCCAAAGAACTAGCGACTCCTACGAGCAGTACTTC.